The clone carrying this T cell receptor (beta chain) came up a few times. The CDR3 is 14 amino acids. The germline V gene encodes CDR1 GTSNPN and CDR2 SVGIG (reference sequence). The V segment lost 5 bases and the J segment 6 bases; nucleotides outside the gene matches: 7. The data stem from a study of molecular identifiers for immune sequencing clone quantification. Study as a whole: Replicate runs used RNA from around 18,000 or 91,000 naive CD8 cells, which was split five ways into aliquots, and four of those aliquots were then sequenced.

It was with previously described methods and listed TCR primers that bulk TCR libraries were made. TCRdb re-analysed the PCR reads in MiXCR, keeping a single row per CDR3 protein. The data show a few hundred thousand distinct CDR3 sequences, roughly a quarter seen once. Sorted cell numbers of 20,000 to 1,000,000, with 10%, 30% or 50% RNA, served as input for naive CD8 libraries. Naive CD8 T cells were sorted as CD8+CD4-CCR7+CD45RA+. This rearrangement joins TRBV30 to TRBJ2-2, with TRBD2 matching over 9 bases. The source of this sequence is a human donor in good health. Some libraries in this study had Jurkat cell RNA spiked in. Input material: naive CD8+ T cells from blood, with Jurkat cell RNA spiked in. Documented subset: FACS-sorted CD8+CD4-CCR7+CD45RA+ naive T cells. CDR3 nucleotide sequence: TGTGCCTGGGCAGCGGGGGGTCCCGCCGGGGAGCTGTTTTTT. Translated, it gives CAWAAGGPAGELFF.